Each of the 29 T cell receptor beta chains below was sequenced from the same sample in a study of T cell changes during pregnancy in multiple sclerosis (dated by TCRdb to between 2019 and 2020). Library prep was done by the immunoSEQ multiplex PCR assay. TCRdb provides this immuneACCESS table in a form limited to in-frame rearrangements. Some clones are lacking; in checked studies, under half of them reflect an unresolved V gene, and why the rest are absent is not known. This sample lists approximately 100,000 clones; roughly 92% were detected once. Of the sample, 1.6% falls within the top ten clones. The sequencing here drew on peripheral blood, taken after pregnancy. These receptors were taken from a female donor with multiple sclerosis, enrolled in a pregnancy study.

DNA for the CDR3: TGTGCCAGCAGCCACATTCCGGGACAGGGGAACACTGAAGCTTTCTTT. This gives the protein CASSHIPGQGNTEAFF. The chain is built from TRBV4-2 and TRBJ1-1, with TRBD1 identical over 9 bases. The V segment lost 3 bases and the J segment 1 base; nucleotides outside the gene matches: 6. Germline values: CDR1 LGHNA, CDR2 YNFKEQ. The CDR3 is 16 amino acids.

CDR3 sequence reads: CASSYSNRGRETQYF. The CDR3 coding sequence is TGTGCCAGCAGTTACTCGAACAGGGGGCGGGAGACCCAGTACTTC. This rearrangement joins TRBV6-5 to TRBJ2-5; 9 bases match TRBD1. From germline, CDR1 is MNHEY and CDR2 SVGAGI. The junction had 4 bases not matched to a gene; V was cut back by 0 bases and J by 5 bases. The CDR3 extends over 15 amino acids.

The J gene is TRBJ2-3, the V gene TRBV27, with TRBD2 matching over 9 bases. CDR1 MNHEY and CDR2 SMNVEV come from the germline V gene (reference sequence). V dropped 3 bases and J dropped 0; count of bases not matched to a gene: 19. This CDR3 region has 21 residues. Written as DNA, the CDR3 is TGTGCCAGCAGTTTCCTCCCCTCGCTCCTAGCGGGACCGACTAGCACAGATACGCAGTATTTT. Translation: CASSFLPSLLAGPTSTDTQYF.

This chain links TRBV2 with TRBJ1-1, with a tentative D call TRBD1 (5 bases). CDR3 length equals 13 residues. Germline-derived CDR1 and CDR2 are SNHLY and FYNNEI. Trimming took 8 bases from V and 2 from J, leaving 12 bases between them. The CDR3 DNA follows: TGTGCCAGCTTCAGGGAAGCCAACACTGAAGCTTTCTTT. This codes for CASFREANTEAFF.

The rearrangement uses TRBV6-1 and TRBJ1-2; TRBD1 is a possible D gene (5 bases). V dropped 6 bases and J dropped 4 bases, with 12 bases sitting between them. This CDR3 is built from 13 residues. Germline CDR1 is MNHNS and CDR2 is SASEGT. In DNA form, the CDR3 reads TGTGCCAGCAGGGGCGGGGGTGGCTATGGCTACACCTTC. Its translation is CASRGGGGYGYTF.

The J gene is TRBJ1-2, the V gene TRBV18; maybe TRBD1 (6 bases). The CDR3 has 13 residues. Per the germline V gene, CDR1 is KGHSH and CDR2 is LQKENI. V was pared by 5 bases and J by 6 bases, with 13 bases between. The CDR3 region has the DNA TGTGCCAGCTCAACGGCAGGGGCGGATGGCTACACCTTC. This sequence encodes CASSTAGADGYTF.

This chain connects TRBV27 to TRBJ2-7; TRBD1 agrees at 9 bases. With 6 bases clipped from V and 1 base from J, the junction kept 7 bases outside the gene matches. Germline V gene lookup returns CDR1 MNHEY and CDR2 SMNVEV (reference sequence). The CDR3 length is 15 residues. CDR3 sequence reads: CASRIGGQGSYEQYF. In DNA, the CDR3 is TGTGCCAGCAGAATAGGGGGACAGGGTTCCTACGAGCAGTACTTC.

This chain uses TRBV6-5 with TRBJ1-3; no firm D call. This CDR3 is 14 amino acids long. V was cut by 6 bases and J by 2 bases, with 11 bases left in between. Germline lookup yields CDR1 MNHEY and CDR2 SVGAGI. CDR3 region: CASSPREAGNTIYF. In DNA, the CDR3 is TGTGCCAGCAGCCCTCGGGAAGCTGGAAACACCATATATTTT.

This rearrangement joins TRBV6-1 to TRBJ2-7; D unresolved. Germline assignment: CDR1 MNHNS and CDR2 SASEGT. Between the trimmed V and J ends, which lost 1 base and 0 bases, there was a span of 7 bases. CDR3 size: 14 residues. The DNA of the CDR3 is TGTGCCAGCAGTGAAGTTGGCCGCTCCTACGAGCAGTACTTC. Its protein product is CASSEVGRSYEQYF.

J is TRBJ1-4 and V is TRBV19, with 7 bases that match TRBD1. Germline CDR1 and CDR2: LNHDA and SQIVND (reference sequence). The CDR3 has 15 residues. After removal of 7 bases from V and 2 bases from J, the junction contained 7 bases not matched to a gene. The CDR3 loop reads CASTSPGQTNEKLFF. The CDR3 nucleotides are TGTGCCAGTACTTCTCCGGGACAGACTAATGAAAAACTGTTTTTT.

The gene calls are TRBV9 and TRBJ2-3; 7 bases line up with TRBD2. Germline CDR1 and CDR2: SGDLS and YYNGEE. This CDR3 spans 14 amino acids. Trimming removed 4 bases from V and 8 bases from J; junction bases left unmatched: 10. The CDR3 DNA sequence: TGTGCCAGCAGCACTCGGGGTAGGGAGGGTACGCAGTATTTT. Its translation: CASSTRGREGTQYF.

This rearrangement joins TRBV25-1 to TRBJ2-7, with TRBD1 matching over 8 bases. The CDR3 is 16 residues long. J was trimmed by 4 bases and V by 11 bases; bases with no gene match: 19. CDR1 and CDR2 (germline): MGHDK, SYGVNS. DNA of the CDR3: TGTGCCTCCTGGGGACCGATCGACAGGGGAGGTTACGAGCAGTACTTC. Amino acids: CASWGPIDRGGYEQYF.

This chain uses TRBV2 with TRBJ1-4; TRBD1 matches 8 bases. In germline, CDR1 is SNHLY, CDR2 FYNNEI. Germline trimming cut 6 bases from V and 5 bases from J; bases unmatched to any gene: 5. This CDR3 is built from 14 residues. The CDR3 is CASSDRGVNEKLFF. The CDR3 nucleotides are TGTGCCAGCAGCGACAGGGGAGTGAATGAAAAACTGTTTTTT.

V usage is TRBV5-1 and J usage is TRBJ2-7; the match to TRBD2 covers 11 bases. The closer fit of TRBJ2-1 to the DNA end suggests the J call may be wrong. This CDR3 contains 16 residues. The germline V gene has CDR1 SGHRS and CDR2 YFSETQ. The CDR3 nucleotides are TGCGCCAGCAGCCCAATACTAGCGGGAGACTACAATGAGCAGTTCTTC. Protein: CASSPILAGDYNEQFF.

This chain uses TRBV5-4 with TRBJ2-3; weak D call: TRBD2 (5 bases). The CDR3 sequence is 14 residues long. V was shortened by 0 bases and J by 0 bases, with 5 bases between the two germline ends. The V gene's germline CDR1 is SGHNT and CDR2 YYREEE (reference sequence). The CDR3 is CASSLGLSTDTQYF. The DNA for the CDR3 is TGTGCCAGCAGCTTGGGACTAAGCACAGATACGCAGTATTTT.

V and J are TRBV28 and TRBJ2-1; 7 bases fit TRBD1. J gave up 2 bases and V 5 bases, and 9 bases lay outside the gene matches. The CDR3 sequence is 16 residues long. Germline CDR1 MDHEN, CDR2 SYDVKM. Written as DNA, the CDR3 is TGTGCCAGCAGTAGAGGGGGCTGGGGGCCCTACAATGAGCAGTTCTTC. It translates to CASSRGGWGPYNEQFF.

CDR3 sequence: CASSLGAGGYEQYF. CDR3 bases: TGTGCCAGCAGCTTAGGAGCTGGGGGGTACGAGCAGTACTTC. The genes are TRBV11-3 and TRBJ2-7, with D possibly TRBD2 on 6 matching bases. The CDR3 is 14 amino acids. Trimming removed 1 base at V and 4 bases at J, with 11 bases between. CDR1 is SGHNT and CDR2 is YENEEA in the germline V gene. The entire variable domain, with the rest obtained from reference TRBV11-3 and TRBJ2-7, is as follows: EAGVVQSPRYKIIEKKQPVAFWCNPISGHNTLYWYLQNLGQGPELLIRYENEEAVDDSQLPKDRFSAERLKGVDSTLKIQPAELGDSAVYLCASSLGAGGYEQYFGPGTRLTVT.

This chain uses TRBV7-9 with TRBJ2-3; D possibly corresponds to TRBD1 (5 bases). V lost 3 bases and J 4 bases, leaving 5 bases between the germline ends. CDR1 is SEHNR and CDR2 is FQNEAQ in the germline V gene (reference sequence). CDR3 length: 12 amino acids. The CDR3, as DNA: TGTGCCAGCAGCTTGGGGCCAGATACGCAGTATTTT. Amino acids: CASSLGPDTQYF.

The chain is built from TRBV5-4 and TRBJ1-1; a possible D gene is TRBD1 (6 bases). The length of the CDR3 is 14 residues. Germline CDR1 is SGHNT and CDR2 is YYREEE (reference sequence). The V end lost 1 base, the J end lost 5 bases, and 12 bases lay between the germline ends. This chain's CDR3 is CASSLPNRATEAFF. CDR3 nucleotides: TGTGCCAGCAGCTTGCCCAACAGGGCTACTGAAGCTTTCTTT.

The rearrangement joins TRBV7-9 to TRBJ1-5; TRBD1 matches 10 bases. The V gene end was trimmed by 4 bases and the J gene end by 0 bases; junction bases not matched to a gene: 9. Germline V lookup: CDR1 SEHNR, CDR2 FQNEAQ (reference sequence). There are 18 residues in the CDR3. In nucleotides, the CDR3 is TGTGCCAGCAGCTGCCGGGACAGGGGAGTCCGTAGCAATCAGCCCCAGCATTTT. This codes for CASSCRDRGVRSNQPQHF.

The rearrangement links TRBV28 to TRBJ2-6; D not certain. V lost 6 bases and J lost 0, with 12 bases in between. Germline V gene lookup returns CDR1 MDHEN and CDR2 SYDVKM. The CDR3 is 16 amino acids. The CDR3: CASSSPLVSGANVLTF. CDR3 in DNA: TGTGCCAGCAGCTCCCCACTTGTCTCTGGGGCCAACGTCCTGACTTTC.

The chain has TRBV11-2 and TRBJ2-7, with 9 positions matching TRBD1. Germline V gene lookup returns CDR1 SGHAT and CDR2 FQNNGV. The CDR3 consists of 13 residues. Germline trimming cut 10 bases from V and 6 bases from J; bases unmatched to any gene: 10. CDR3 nucleotide sequence: TGTGCCACAACTCCGGGACAGGGAAGCGAGCAGTACTTC. As protein: CATTPGQGSEQYF.

V and J are TRBV30 and TRBJ1-2; D call uncertain. The CDR3 spans 14 residues. The germline V gene encodes CDR1 GTSNPN and CDR2 SVGIG (reference sequence). The V and J ends lost 3 bases and 5 bases respectively, with 16 bases between them. The DNA of the CDR3 is TGTGCCTGGAGCCAAAGGACGGGGTCGTATGGCTACACCTTC. Amino acid sequence: CAWSQRTGSYGYTF. The entire variable domain, with the rest obtained from reference TRBV30 and TRBJ1-2, is as follows: SQTIHQWPATLVQPVGSPLSLECTVEGTSNPNLYWYRQAAGRGLQLLFYSVGIGQISSEVPQNLSASRPQDRQFILSSKKLLLSDSGFYLCAWSQRTGSYGYTFGSGTRLTVV.

This chain joins TRBV25-1 and TRBJ1-1, with D perhaps TRBD1 (5 bases). Per the germline V gene, CDR1 is MGHDK and CDR2 is SYGVNS. This CDR3 has 16 residues. V was trimmed by 2 bases and J by 0 bases, leaving 13 bases between them. The CDR3 sequence: CASSEAKGRMNTEAFF. The CDR3 coding sequence is TGTGCCAGCAGTGAAGCAAAGGGGCGGATGAACACTGAAGCTTTCTTT.

This clone turned up a few times. V gene TRBV5-5 combines with J gene TRBJ1-4; D gene unclear. The V gene's germline CDR1 is SGHKS and CDR2 YYEKEE (reference sequence). The V and J ends lost 6 bases and 7 bases respectively, with 19 bases between them. This CDR3 comprises 15 residues. Here the CDR3 reads CASIPGGRSSEKLFF. CDR3 nucleotides: TGTGCCAGCATCCCCGGAGGACGATCAAGTGAAAAACTGTTTTTT. Looking up the rest from reference TRBV5-5 and TRBJ1-4 gives the full variable domain: DAGVTQSPTHLIKTRGQQVTLRCSPISGHKSVSWYQQVLGQGPQFIFQYYEKEERGRGNFPDRFSARQFPNYSSELNVNALLLGDSALYLCASIPGGRSSEKLFFGSGTQLSVL.

The V call is TRBV28, the J call TRBJ1-5, with 9 bases matching TRBD1. CDR1 is MDHEN, CDR2 SYDVKM, per germline. With 9 bases clipped from V and 5 bases from J, the junction kept 5 bases outside the gene matches. This CDR3 region has 13 residues. The CDR3 sequence is CASATGGHQPQHF. CDR3 DNA sequence: TGTGCCAGTGCTACAGGGGGCCATCAGCCCCAGCATTTT.

This clone was seen just once. The chain has TRBV2 and TRBJ2-1; a possible D gene is TRBD2 (6 bases). The CDR3 sequence is 14 residues long. CDR1 is SNHLY, CDR2 FYNNEI, per germline. V was trimmed by 5 bases and J by 2 bases, leaving 10 bases between them. CDR3 sequence: CASSNGGTYNEQFF. In nucleotides, the CDR3 is TGTGCCAGCAGTAACGGGGGAACCTACAATGAGCAGTTCTTC.

Written as DNA, the CDR3 is TGTGCCAGCTCACTGGCAGGGAACACTGAAGCTTTCTTT. Protein product: CASSLAGNTEAFF. The chain couples TRBV18 to TRBJ1-1; D is undetermined. Per germline, CDR1 KGHSH and CDR2 LQKENI. V gave up 4 bases and J gave up 1 base, with 7 bases separating them. The CDR3 extends over 13 amino acids. Filled out from reference TRBV18 and TRBJ1-1, the complete variable domain reads NAGVMQNPRHLVRRRGQEARLRCSPMKGHSHVYWYRQLPEEGLKFMVYLQKENIIDESGMPKERFSAEFPKEGPSILRIQQVVRGDSAAYFCASSLAGNTEAFFGQGTRLTVV.

Of note for this clone: One junction end does not reproduce the germline sequence, and a read error may be involved. J is TRBJ2-3 and V is TRBV30, with D hard to call. The CDR3 covers 11 residues. Germline values: CDR1 GTSNPN, CDR2 SVGIG (reference sequence). The CDR3 region is CAWSSKDTQYF. The DNA for the CDR3 is TGTGCCTGGAGTAGCAAAGATACGCAGTATTTT.